These T cell receptor beta chains were read from a single sample in a study of cytomegalovirus exposure and HLA in healthy donors. Here immunoSEQ multiplex PCR was the method, and the copy in TCRdb shows in-frame clones only, minus some. The repertoire holds 150,000 to 200,000 clones, with 75% to 80% as singletons. Sequencing was done on a sample of PBMCs. Receptor source: a woman aged 50 to 60 in good health and CMV-seropositive. Each CDR3 is given with its conserved first and last residue. A D gene is named only where the DNA matches it firmly. Size is stated for part of the rows, as once, few or many counts, or as a class when the clone is expanded.

CDR3 protein | CDR3 DNA | J gene | D gene | V gene | clone size
CASSPPEGVDTEAFF | TGTGCCAGCTCACCACCGGAGGGTGTGGACACTGAAGCTTTCTTT | TRBJ1-1 | - | TRBV18 | -
CASSQPGSGRYGYTF | TGCGCCAGCAGCCAGCCGGGGAGCGGGCGCTATGGCTACACCTTC | TRBJ1-2 | - | TRBV4-1 | -
CAISDGDRATEAFF | TGTGCCATCAGTGACGGGGACAGGGCCACTGAAGCTTTCTTT | TRBJ1-1 | TRBD1 | TRBV10-3 | -
CASSPADPSYEQYF | TGCGCCAGCAGTCCAGCGGATCCCTCCTACGAGCAGTACTTC | TRBJ2-7 | - | TRBV10-1 | -
CASSPAGLSYEQYF | TGTGCCAGCAGCCCTGCGGGCCTCTCCTACGAGCAGTACTTC | TRBJ2-7 | - | TRBV11-2 | -
CASSLANRGLSKNEQFF | TGTGCCAGCAGCTTGGCAAACAGGGGGCTATCCAAGAATGAGCAGTTCTTC | TRBJ2-1 | TRBD1 | TRBV5-4 | -
CASSQDLLAGTYEQYF | TGCGCCAGCAGCCAAGATCTACTAGCGGGTACCTACGAGCAGTACTTC | TRBJ2-7 | TRBD2 | TRBV4-3 | once
CASSALGGEGYTF | TGTGCCAGCAGCGCATTAGGGGGCGAAGGCTACACCTTC | TRBJ1-2 | TRBD1 | TRBV6-5 | -
CASSSGGNTIYF | TGTGCCAGCAGCTCGGGAGGAAACACCATATATTTT | TRBJ1-3 | - | TRBV7-6 | -
CASSKDRIQPNYGYTF | TGTGCCAGCAGCAAGGACAGGATTCAACCTAACTATGGCTACACCTTC | TRBJ1-2 | - | TRBV21-1 | -
CASSVNREAFF | TGTGCCAGCAGTGTCAACAGGGAAGCTTTCTTT | TRBJ1-1 | - | TRBV2 | -
CASSGGDRGTQYF | TGTGCCAGCAGCGGCGGGGACAGGGGGACACAGTACTTC | TRBJ2-4 | TRBD1 | TRBV9 | few
CASRRRTYGYTF | TGTGCCAGTCGCAGGAGGACCTATGGCTACACCTTC | TRBJ1-2 | - | TRBV19 | -
CASSVGLVIDEQYF | TGTGCCAGCAGTGTTGGACTAGTAATCGACGAGCAGTACTTC | TRBJ2-7 | TRBD2 | TRBV2 | -
CASSLSAGVPPTDTQYF | TGCGCCAGCAGTCTTTCAGCGGGAGTACCTCCGACAGATACGCAGTATTTT | TRBJ2-3 | TRBD2 | TRBV10-1 | -